This T cell receptor (beta chain) was captured in a study of control samples from healthy donors and cancer patients. The data were produced by immunoSEQ multiplex PCR, yet TCRdb's version contains in-frame clones alone and is incomplete. The sample lists 120,000 or so clones, 75% to 95% occurring once. The material sequenced was blood. The clonotype comes from a man aged 18 to 30 in good health.

The CDR3: CASSTSGAPPETQYF. For the CDR3, the DNA is TGTGCCAGCAGCACCTCCGGGGCCCCCCCAGAGACCCAGTACTTC. V is TRBV5-4 and J is TRBJ2-5; D might be TRBD1 or TRBD2, each matching 5 bases. The germline V and J ends were trimmed by 4 bases and 4 bases, with 17 bases remaining between them. The CDR3 totals 15 residues. Germline CDR1 and CDR2: SGHNT and YYREEE (reference sequence).